These 28 T cell receptor beta chains were all obtained from the same sample, sequenced in a study of vaccination effects on CD4 cells after COVID-19 (dated by TCRdb to between 2021 and 2024). To identify antigen-specific CD4+ T cell clonotypes by their expansion, the ViraFEST assay first stimulated PBMC with viral peptide pools and then applied TCR sequencing. After around ten days of culture, CD4+ T cells were isolated with the EasySep CD4+ T cell isolation kit. None of the healthy vaccine recipients had a prior SARS-CoV-2 infection, which was confirmed by nucleocapsid antibody tests that came back negative both before and after vaccination. Library preparation employed the immunoSEQ multiplex PCR assay. This is the immuneACCESS table as TCRdb keeps it, with only in-frame sequences that have V and J called. A part of the clones is gone; compared with another copy, unresolved V genes explain less than half, and the rest is unexplained. This sample is represented by tens of thousands of clones; approximately 70% of them were singletons. About 4.1% of the sample is in the top ten clones.

Their cognate antigens are unknown. Specimen: CD4+ T cells from PBMCs cultured with HCoV-OC43 spike peptides, collected before COVID-19 vaccination. This specimen's cell subset or site label, per the study, means: HCoV-OC43 spike overlapping peptide pool stimulation. All receptors derive from a human donor who received a COVID-19 vaccine.

This chain joins TRBV10-3 and TRBJ1-6; D ambiguous. Trimming cost V 3 bases and J 9 bases, with 6 bases left between them. Germline-derived CDR1 and CDR2 are ENHRY and SYGVKD. This CDR3 spans 12 amino acids. CDR3 amino acids: CAISDRGSPLHF. In nucleotides, the CDR3 is TGTGCCATCAGTGACCGGGGTTCACCCCTCCACTTT.

A single count supports this clone. This chain uses TRBV2 with TRBJ1-4; TRBD1 matches at 9 bases. The CDR3 contains 14 residues. V trimming: 6 bases; J trimming: 5 bases; junction bases outside the gene matches: 4. Per germline, CDR1 SNHLY and CDR2 FYNNEI. The CDR3 loop reads CASRGTGTNEKLFF. CDR3 sequence (DNA): TGTGCCAGCAGGGGGACAGGGACGAATGAAAAACTGTTTTTT. The whole variable domain, filled in from reference TRBV2 and TRBJ1-4, reads EPEVTQTPSHQVTQMGQEVILRCVPISNHLYFYWYRQILGQKVEFLVSFYNNEISEKSEIFDDQFSVERPDGSNFTLKIRSTKLEDSAMYFCASRGTGTNEKLFFGSGTQLSVL.

This clone has a handful of counts. The rearrangement joins TRBV6-5 to TRBJ1-1; TRBD1 aligns across 7 bases. Per germline, CDR1 MNHEY and CDR2 SVGAGI. The V segment lost 4 bases and the J segment 7 bases; nucleotides outside the gene matches: 6. This CDR3 is built from 13 residues. DNA of the CDR3: TGTGCCAGCAGTTCTCCGGGACAGCGTGAAGCTTTCTTT. Translated: CASSSPGQREAFF.

The V gene is TRBV29-1, the J gene TRBJ2-5; 7 bases fit TRBD1. The CDR3 runs 13 residues. Germline V gene sequence: CDR1 SQVTM, CDR2 ANQGSEA. The V and J ends lost 4 bases and 1 base, in that order; junction bases with no gene match: 3. In DNA form, the CDR3 reads TGCAGCGTTGCTCGGGACAGCCAAGAGACCCAGTACTTC. Amino acids: CSVARDSQETQYF.

The rearrangement joins TRBV6-6 to TRBJ2-2; D is undetermined. Trimming stripped 4 bases from V and 4 bases from J, with 7 bases between. This CDR3 has 13 amino acids. Germline CDR1 and CDR2: MNHNY and SVGAGI (reference sequence). In DNA, the CDR3 is TGTGCCAGCAGTTTACCGGGCACCGGGGAGCTGTTTTTT. Residues: CASSLPGTGELFF.

The chain joins TRBV24-1 to TRBJ2-1; TRBD2 might be the D (6 bases). The CDR3 has 17 residues. CDR1 is KGHDR, CDR2 SFDVKD, per germline. V lost 5 bases to trimming and J lost 0 bases, with 16 bases between them. CDR3 protein: CATSGTGSYSSYNEQFF. In DNA form, the CDR3 reads TGTGCCACCAGTGGCACCGGGAGCTATAGCTCCTACAATGAGCAGTTCTTC.

This clone was recorded a few times. The genes are TRBV9 and TRBJ2-2; no definite D call. From germline, CDR1 is SGDLS and CDR2 YYNGEE. The CDR3 sequence is 14 residues long. Between the trimmed V and J ends, which lost 4 bases and 4 bases, there was a span of 11 bases. The CDR3: CASSSSTVTGELFF. The CDR3 DNA reads TGTGCCAGCAGCTCTTCGACGGTCACCGGGGAGCTGTTTTTT. The complete variable domain, with remaining parts taken from reference TRBV9 and TRBJ2-2, reads DSGVTQTPKHLITATGQRVTLRCSPRSGDLSVYWYQQSLDQGLQFLIQYYNGEERAKGNILERFSAQQFPDLHSELNLSSLELGDSALYFCASSSSTVTGELFFGEGSRLTVL.

This rearrangement joins TRBV24-1 to TRBJ2-3; D is ambiguous. Deletions cut 2 bases from V and 3 bases from J, with 8 bases between. Germline V gene lookup returns CDR1 KGHDR and CDR2 SFDVKD. The CDR3 runs 14 residues. CDR3: CATSDSWTTDTQYF. The CDR3 bases are TGTGCCACCAGTGATTCGTGGACGACAGATACGCAGTATTTT.

The chain employs TRBV30 and TRBJ1-2, with 9 bases that match TRBD1. J gave up 8 bases and V 2 bases, and 9 bases lay outside the gene matches. The CDR3 runs 14 residues. The germline CDR1 and CDR2 sequences are GTSNPN and SVGIG (reference sequence). The CDR3 coding sequence is TGTGCCTGGAGTCTCCGGGACAGGGAATACGGCTACACCTTC. This encodes CAWSLRDREYGYTF.

This chain joins TRBV20-1 and TRBJ1-6, with TRBD1 matching 10 bases. Germline V CDR1 and CDR2: DFQATT, SNEGSKA (reference sequence). Trimming removed 3 bases from V and 0 bases from J; junction bases left unmatched: 20. CDR3 size: 22 residues. The CDR3 sequence: CSASPIPQDRGTLSSYNSPLHF. The CDR3 bases are TGCAGTGCTAGTCCCATCCCGCAGGACAGGGGGACGTTGAGCTCCTATAATTCACCCCTCCACTTT.

V is TRBV29-1 and J is TRBJ2-6, with D uncertain. Germline CDR1 is SQVTM and CDR2 is ANQGSEA. This CDR3 has 13 residues. Trimming left V 3 bases short and J 0 bases short, with 3 bases between. The CDR3 spells CSVDSSGANVLTF. CDR3 nucleotides: TGCAGCGTTGATAGCTCTGGGGCCAACGTCCTGACTTTC.

This chain connects TRBV10-3 to TRBJ1-2; tentative D call: TRBD1 (5 bases). Per the germline V gene, CDR1 is ENHRY and CDR2 is SYGVKD. Trimming removed 1 base from V and 2 bases from J, with 11 bases in between. This CDR3 has 15 residues. Here the CDR3 reads CAISEFGTANYGYTF. The CDR3 coding sequence is TGTGCCATCAGTGAGTTTGGGACCGCCAACTATGGCTACACCTTC.

This clone has only a few counts. Its ends do not fully match the called genes, so a read error is possible. The CDR3 loop reads CASSPFLRDGRDADF. The CDR3 bases are TGTGCCAGCAGCCCCTTTTTGCGCGACGGACGGGACGCGGATTTT. The chain uses TRBV6-5 and TRBJ1-5; TRBD1 is a possible D gene (5 bases). The CDR3 loop spans 15 amino acids. Germline CDR1 MNHEY, CDR2 SVGAGI.

The chain is built from TRBV29-1 and TRBJ1-1, with 10 bases identical to TRBD1. Germline trimming cut 7 bases from V and 0 bases from J; bases unmatched to any gene: 11. This CDR3 contains 16 residues. CDR1 SQVTM and CDR2 ANQGSEA come from the germline V gene. CDR3 sequence (DNA): TGCAGCGCCAAAAAACCGACAGGGGGCCTGAACACTGAAGCTTTCTTT. Protein sequence: CSAKKPTGGLNTEAFF.

This clone was counted a few times. The chain combines TRBV7-8 with TRBJ1-1; TRBD1 matches at 7 bases. Germline values: CDR1 SGHVS, CDR2 FQNEAQ. The CDR3 covers 15 residues. V trimming: 5 bases; J trimming: 1 base; junction bases outside the gene matches: 7. As DNA, the CDR3 is TGTGCCAGCAGCCTCCAAGGGGGCCAGAACACTGAAGCTTTCTTT. It codes for CASSLQGGQNTEAFF.

The chain links TRBV9 to TRBJ2-3, with a weak D call TRBD1 (6 bases). CDR1 and CDR2 from the germline V gene are SGDLS and YYNGEE. V dropped 3 bases and J dropped 2 bases, with 10 bases sitting between them. The CDR3 is made up of 14 amino acids. The chain's CDR3 is CASSAGQITDTQYF. DNA for the CDR3: TGTGCCAGCAGCGCCGGACAGATCACAGATACGCAGTATTTT.

The chain uses TRBV12-5 and TRBJ2-3; the D gene could be TRBD1 or TRBD2 (5 bases each). Per the germline V gene, CDR1 is LGHNT and CDR2 is FRNRAP. V lost 7 bases and J 3 bases, leaving 14 bases between the germline ends. There are 14 residues in the CDR3. The CDR3 DNA reads as TGTGCTAGTGCCTCGTCTGGGGGAACAGATACGCAGTATTTT. Translation gives CASASSGGTDTQYF.

This clone was counted once. The chain couples TRBV10-3 to TRBJ1-6, with D uncertain. Germline values: CDR1 ENHRY, CDR2 SYGVKD. CDR3 length equals 14 residues. Trimming cost V 6 bases and J 5 bases, with 11 bases left between them. This CDR3 reads CAIRNRENNSPLHF. The CDR3, as DNA: TGTGCCATCAGGAACCGGGAGAATAATTCACCCCTCCACTTT.

The chain is built from TRBV18 and TRBJ2-5; TRBD1 might be the D (6 bases). The ends were cut back, 3 bases at V and 5 bases at J, with 7 bases in the middle. Germline CDR1 is KGHSH and CDR2 is LQKENI. The length of the CDR3 is 12 residues. DNA of the CDR3: TGTGCCAGCTCACCTACAGGGGAGACCCAGTACTTC. Its translation: CASSPTGETQYF.

This clone has more than one count but fewer than ten. The chain is built from TRBV5-1 and TRBJ1-2; TRBD1 agrees at 10 bases. Germline V gene sequence: CDR1 SGHRS, CDR2 YFSETQ. The CDR3 is 15 residues long. With V trimmed by 2 bases and J by 6 bases, 7 bases remained unmatched. The CDR3 DNA sequence: TGCGCCAGCAGCTTACGCGCCGGGACAGGGGATGGCTACACCTTC. This translates into CASSLRAGTGDGYTF.

The CDR3 coding sequence is TGCGCCAGCAGCGTACAGGAGCTCTATGGCTACACCTTC. Translation: CASSVQELYGYTF. V is TRBV5-1 and J is TRBJ1-2, with D possibly matching TRBD1 (5 bases). The germline V gene encodes CDR1 SGHRS and CDR2 YFSETQ. V gave up 4 bases and J gave up 4 bases, with 11 bases separating them. This CDR3 comprises 13 residues.

The chain employs TRBV15 and TRBJ1-1; D is possibly TRBD1 (6 bases). V gave up 1 base and J gave up 3 bases, with 12 bases separating them. The germline V gene encodes CDR1 LNHNV and CDR2 YYDKDF (reference sequence). This CDR3 is 15 amino acids long. The CDR3 nucleotides read TGTGCCACCAGCAGAGCAAGGACAGCCGACACTGAAGCTTTCTTT. It codes for CATSRARTADTEAFF.

The rearrangement links TRBV24-1 to TRBJ2-5; tentatively, D is TRBD2 (6 bases). Germline CDR1 and CDR2: KGHDR and SFDVKD. This CDR3 has 13 residues. V dropped 6 bases and J dropped 4 bases, with 11 bases sitting between them. CDR3 protein: CATSNGGTETQYF. The CDR3 DNA is TGTGCCACCAGTAACGGAGGGACAGAGACCCAGTACTTC.

J is TRBJ1-2 and V is TRBV3-1 (or the pseudogene TRBV3-2); D uncertain. The V gene's germline CDR1 is LGHDT and CDR2 YNNKEL (reference sequence). This CDR3 has 14 amino acids. V lost 0 bases and J 4 bases, leaving 9 bases between the germline ends. The CDR3 DNA follows: TGTGCCAGCAGCCAAGATAAGCGGTTCTATGGCTACACCTTC. Amino acid sequence: CASSQDKRFYGYTF.

The chain combines TRBV5-4 with TRBJ2-1; D uncertain. Trimming removed 7 bases from V and 4 bases from J, with 6 bases in between. The germline gives CDR1 SGHNT, CDR2 YYREEE (reference sequence). This CDR3 contains 11 residues. CDR3 sequence: CASGGYNEQFF. The CDR3 nucleotides read TGTGCCAGCGGCGGTTACAATGAGCAGTTCTTC.

V usage is TRBV19 and J usage is TRBJ2-2; unclear D gene. Germline V gene data show CDR1 as LNHDA and CDR2 as SQIVND (reference sequence). This CDR3 is built from 13 residues. Trimming removed 8 bases at V and 1 base at J, with 8 bases between. The CDR3 bases are TGTGCCAGTGGGTTGTGGAACACCGGGGAGCTGTTTTTT. Translating it yields CASGLWNTGELFF.

This sequence joins TRBV5-1 and TRBJ1-1; D not certain. The CDR3 is made up of 13 amino acids. Trimming left V 1 base short and J 4 bases short, with 8 bases between. CDR1 is SGHRS, CDR2 YFSETQ, per germline. In DNA form, the CDR3 reads TGCGCCAGCAGCTTGACGGGCGGCACTGAAGCTTTCTTT. Its translation is CASSLTGGTEAFF.

This chain connects TRBV7-9 to TRBJ1-6; D is unclear. Between the trimmed V and J ends, which lost 6 bases and 0 bases, there was a span of 12 bases. There are 16 residues in the CDR3. CDR1 and CDR2 from the germline V gene are SEHNR and FQNEAQ (reference sequence). In nucleotides, the CDR3 is TGTGCCAGCAGATCGACGAGAGACTCCTATAATTCACCCCTCCACTTT. Translating gives CASRSTRDSYNSPLHF.